The clone carrying this TCR beta chain was observed once. This sample was included in a study of blood T cell repertoires in COVID-19. Study summary: The origin of the acute and convalescent COVID-19 samples was the United States, Italy and Spain. Nucleic acid was either cDNA or gDNA, and it came from T cells, B-cell-depleted T cells, or PBMCs.

Original handling: How many nucleated cells were present was estimated from reference gene primer amplification. TCRdb's table, derived via immunoSEQ multiplex PCR, lists solely in-frame clones and lacks some. That table is the source of V, J and clone size, and D and trimming were worked out from the DNA. Of some 200,000 clones detected, roughly four fifths appear once; the ten largest clones hold 6% to 7%. The sample was peripheral blood. This clonotype was obtained from a woman aged 40 to 55 with acute or convalescent COVID-19.

This CDR3 is CASSWAGLAGGQVEQYF. The CDR3 DNA sequence: TGTGCCAGCAGCTGGGCCGGACTAGCGGGGGGGCAGGTCGAGCAGTACTTC. V is TRBV7-2 and J is TRBJ2-7; TRBD2 agrees at 15 bases. Germline CDR1 SGHTA, CDR2 FQGNSA. Trimming removed 4 bases from V and 6 bases from J; junction bases left unmatched: 10. There are 17 residues in the CDR3. The variable domain in full, with the rest retrieved from reference TRBV7-2 and TRBJ2-7, is GAGVSQSPSNKVTEKGKDVELRCDPISGHTALYWYRQSLGQGLEFLIYFQGNSAPDKSGLPSDRFSAERTGGSVSTLTIQRTQQEDSAVYLCASSWAGLAGGQVEQYFGPGTRLTVT.